This passage covers 15 T cell receptor beta chains from one sample sequenced in a study of response to subunit inactivated influenza vaccine. TCRdb reprocessed the RT-PCR reads via MiXCR and lists one record per CDR3 protein. The profile shows about 700,000 distinct CDR3 sequences, around 14% of them singletons. Sequenced material: PBMCs from blood, taken 14 to 15 days before vaccination. The receptors derive from a man aged 45-65 years who received an inactivated influenza vaccine.

The sample holds a few counts of this clonotype. A junction end diverges from the germline sequence, so it may reflect a read error. The chain joins TRBV6-1 to TRBJ2-7; no reliable D call. Germline lookup yields CDR1 MNHNS and CDR2 SASEGT. The length of the CDR3 is 13 residues. The CDR3 DNA follows: TGTGCCAGCAGTCAAGCTTTTGATTACGAGCAGTACTTC. As protein: CASSQAFDYEQYF.

This clonotype was observed a few times. The chain carries TRBV7-2 and TRBJ2-1; 7 bases line up with TRBD1. Trimming took 5 bases from V and 9 from J; bases not matched to a gene: 7. Germline V gene data show CDR1 as SGHTA and CDR2 as FQGNSA. The CDR3 has 13 residues. For the CDR3, the DNA is TGTGCCAGCAGCCCGCAGGGGGTTGTTGAGCAGTTCTTC. Translated, it gives CASSPQGVVEQFF.

The CDR3 loop is CSARWGLAGYNEQFF. DNA for the CDR3: TGCAGTGCTAGATGGGGACTAGCGGGGTACAATGAGCAGTTCTTC. The chain is built from TRBV20-1 and TRBJ2-1; TRBD2 aligns across 13 bases. This CDR3 has 15 residues. Germline CDR1 reads DFQATT; CDR2 reads SNEGSKA (reference sequence). Trimming removed 2 bases from V and 4 bases from J; junction bases left unmatched: 2.

The rearrangement uses TRBV28 and TRBJ1-1; no definite D call. V lost 5 bases and J lost 3, with 16 bases in between. CDR1 MDHEN and CDR2 SYDVKM come from the germline V gene. This CDR3 comprises 15 residues. Written as DNA, the CDR3 is TGTGCCAGCAGTACGCCGCCCCCCTCAGACACTGAAGCTTTCTTT. Translating gives CASSTPPPSDTEAFF.

The rearrangement joins TRBV9 to TRBJ2-5; perhaps TRBD2 as D (7 bases). V was clipped by 4 bases and J by 4 bases, with 20 bases between them. The CDR3 contains 16 residues. CDR1 is SGDLS and CDR2 is YYNGEE in the germline V gene. The CDR3 DNA reads as TGTGCCAGCAGCCCACCCGAGGGGGGGCTCAGAGAGACCCAGTACTTC. Protein sequence: CASSPPEGGLRETQYF.

This clonotype has a handful of counts. The chain recombines TRBV9 with TRBJ2-3, with TRBD1 as a possible D gene (6 bases). CDR1 and CDR2 (germline): SGDLS, YYNGEE. V lost 4 bases and J 6 bases, leaving 21 bases between the germline ends. The CDR3 is 16 residues long. CDR3 in DNA: TGTGCCAGCAGCCCCCCGGGACACGGAGGACTGGATACGCAGTATTTT. Translating gives CASSPPGHGGLDTQYF.

The chain links TRBV20-1 to TRBJ2-3; tentatively, D is TRBD2 (6 bases). CDR3 length equals 13 residues. The germline V gene has CDR1 DFQATT and CDR2 SNEGSKA (reference sequence). CDR3 coding DNA: TGCAGCGGGGGACGGCCGGACACAGATACGCAGTATTTT. It translates to CSGGRPDTDTQYF.

The chain couples TRBV4-2 to TRBJ2-1; 13 bases fit TRBD2. The V and J ends lost 3 bases and 4 bases, in that order; junction bases with no gene match: 9. CDR3 length: 18 amino acids. The germline V gene encodes CDR1 LGHNA and CDR2 YNFKEQ. CDR3 region: CASSQRTSGRGGYNEQFF. The CDR3 coding sequence is TGTGCCAGCAGCCAGAGGACTAGCGGGAGAGGGGGTTACAATGAGCAGTTCTTC.

This clonotype appeared a few times. The V call is TRBV20-1, the J call TRBJ2-4, with TRBD1 identical over 8 bases. The germline CDR1 and CDR2 sequences are DFQATT and SNEGSKA (reference sequence). CDR3 size: 16 residues. V gave up 5 bases and J gave up 3 bases; unmatched junction bases: 12. Here the CDR3 reads CSAAPRGRVVKNIQYF. For the CDR3, the DNA is TGCAGTGCTGCCCCCAGGGGGCGAGTGGTCAAAAACATTCAGTACTTC.

There are many counts of this clonotype. The chain carries TRBV4-3 and TRBJ2-7, with TRBD2 identical over 9 bases. The V segment lost 1 base and the J segment 2 bases; nucleotides outside the gene matches: 18. Germline-derived CDR1 and CDR2 are LGHNA and YSLEER. The CDR3 loop spans 20 amino acids. The DNA of the CDR3 is TGCGCCAGCAGCCAAGTCTGGTCAGGGGCCCTAGCGGGACTAACCTACGAGCAGTACTTC. It yields the protein CASSQVWSGALAGLTYEQYF.

The V call is TRBV4-3, the J call TRBJ2-7; D might be TRBD2 (5 bases). Germline V gene sequence: CDR1 LGHNA, CDR2 YSLEER. The CDR3 runs to 17 residues. Trimming cost V 1 base and J 5 bases, with 21 bases left between them. The chain's CDR3 is CASSQGAGSMSFDEQYF. The CDR3 bases are TGCGCCAGCAGCCAAGGGGCGGGCAGTATGTCTTTTGACGAGCAGTACTTC.

This clonotype showed up just a few times. The chain recombines TRBV10-3 with TRBJ2-6, with D possibly matching TRBD1 (5 bases). Germline CDR1 is ENHRY and CDR2 is SYGVKD. Trimming took 11 bases from V and 1 from J, leaving 18 bases between them. The CDR3 loop spans 16 amino acids. CDR3: CAPKGHRRSGANVLTF. The CDR3 DNA follows: TGTGCCCCTAAGGGGCACCGACGATCTGGGGCCAACGTCCTGACTTTC.

This clonotype was counted only a few times. The rearrangement joins TRBV5-1 to TRBJ2-2; 8 bases line up with TRBD1. Germline V gene sequence: CDR1 SGHRS, CDR2 YFSETQ. CDR3 size: 19 residues. With 0 bases clipped from V and 0 bases from J, the junction kept 10 bases outside the gene matches. The CDR3 spells CASSLVPSGTGSNTGELFF. In DNA form, the CDR3 reads TGCGCCAGCAGCTTGGTCCCCTCCGGGACAGGCTCGAACACCGGGGAGCTGTTTTTT.

The chain is built from TRBV6-1 and TRBJ2-7; perhaps TRBD1 as D (7 bases). The CDR3 is 15 residues long. CDR1 and CDR2 (germline): MNHNS, SASEGT. The V and J ends lost 6 bases and 0 bases respectively, with 15 bases between them. CDR3 protein: CASRTQGGSSYEQYF. The CDR3 DNA reads TGTGCCAGCAGAACGCAGGGGGGAAGCTCCTACGAGCAGTACTTC.

This clonotype has more than one count but fewer than ten. The chain couples TRBV5-1 to TRBJ1-1, with D tentatively TRBD1 (5 bases). The CDR3 has 17 amino acids. Per germline, CDR1 SGHRS and CDR2 YFSETQ. Trimming left V 1 base short and J 5 bases short, with 21 bases between. CDR3 region: CASSLTQVAGKGTEAFF. CDR3 DNA sequence: TGCGCCAGCAGCTTGACACAGGTGGCCGGTAAAGGAACTGAAGCTTTCTTT. Combining the CDR3 with reference TRBV5-1 and TRBJ1-1 gives the whole variable domain KAGVTQTPRYLIKTRGQQVTLSCSPISGHRSVSWYQQTPGQGLQFLFEYFSETQRNKGNFPGRFSGRQFSNSRSEMNVSTLELGDSALYLCASSLTQVAGKGTEAFFGQGTRLTVV.